This is a list of T cell receptor beta chains from one sample in a study of molecular identifiers for immune sequencing clone quantification. Each CDR3 protein is one row after TCRdb ran MiXCR on the PCR reads. The table includes approximately 680,000 distinct CDR3 sequences, around 25% detected once. Sequencing input: naive CD8+ T cells from blood, with Jurkat cell RNA spiked in. The receptors stem from a human donor in good health. Some libraries in this study had Jurkat cell RNA spiked in. The CDR3 runs from the conserved cysteine through the conserved F or W. Each record gives: V gene, CDR3 protein.

TRBV27 CATGLRYEQYF
TRBV29-1 CSVTWDRNFYEQYF
TRBV7-3 CASSLRGASPVLGKLFF
TRBV7-9 CASSLGLGDRGYEQYF
TRBV19 CASSVGSLEQYF
TRBV7-2 CASSFAQPYEQYF
TRBV30 CAWSVRGFPGNTIYF
TRBV19 CASHFGQGTTNEKLFF
TRBV7-2 CASSFGGTDNEQFF
TRBV21-1 CASSKALPQGGRAVGYTF
TRBV29-1 CSVLWGTGELFF
TRBV7-2 CASSLSLAGSSTDTQYF
TRBV24-1 CATSDLRQGRVYGYTF
TRBV28 CASNLNRDNPGTSWDQPQHF
TRBV7-6 CASSRRDRGETGELFF
TRBV30 CAWRQRDRGSSGNTIYF
TRBV27 CASSLSSGINQPQHF
TRBV11-2 CASSLEDRGWGEQYF
TRBV13 CASSRTSVGRETQYF
TRBV5-6 CASSLVAGHREFYNEQFF
TRBV7-6 CASSLPAGGPPETQYF
TRBV4-1 CASRQPSGSYTGELFF
TRBV19 CASNLLAGVNGEAFF
TRBV28 CASRSPGTSDYNEQFF
TRBV6-5 CASVGGDTQYF
TRBV2 CASSQISVQGTYEQYF
TRBV12-3/TRBV12-4 CASSHGQISYEQYF
TRBV20-1 CSAREAQGSYEQYF
TRBV2 CASYLDRTQETQYF
TRBV5-3 CASSLSHQPQHF
TRBV13 CASSSWGSSYEQYF
TRBV11-3 CASSLGGTGPDTQYF
TRBV28 CAGTAGDTYNEQFF
TRBV7-2 CASSGWNGQPQHF
TRBV20-1 CSARDPPGQSYEQYF
TRBV28 CASSFRPHTEAFF
TRBV20-1 CSASSMAGGLGDTQYF
TRBV29-1 CSARLAVTTDTQYF
TRBV6-5 CASSQNLGVGNQPKHF
TRBV18 CASSKGSLSSYEQYF
TRBV15 CATSGDTLYLTDTQYF
TRBV6-2/TRBV6-3 CASSIDDWGSGDQEPQYF
TRBV7-9 CASSLPLRWDSSGNTIYF
TRBV29-1 CSVEDRDRGLAGGPTDTQYF
TRBV15 CATSMRGVSDEKLFF
TRBV19 CASSPSGGRYNEQFF
TRBV4-1 CASSRDLGQGFSNEQFF
TRBV6-5 CASTGLAGTQETQYF
TRBV12-5 CASGPHGYEQYF
TRBV7-9 CASSYGGGDTDTQYF
TRBV6-5 CASTQGGYNSPLHF
TRBV12-3/TRBV12-4 CASSLGGRAVQYF